A single sample is the source of the 13 T cell receptor beta chains below, sequenced in a study of T cells expressing NK-cell markers. TCRdb re-called the 5' RACE reads, yielding one record per CDR3 amino acid sequence without DNA. In total, the table holds fewer than 400,000 distinct CDR3 sequences. The sequenced material came from blood T cells: a sorted CD56 or NKG2C T cell subset, CD4+ or CD8+ T cells, or bulk PBMC T cells (not recorded which). The receptor source for this set is a woman between 50 and 59 years old in good health.

This chain links TRBV7-6 with TRBJ1-2; the TRBD1 assignment by TCRdb is unverifiable without DNA. The CDR3 extends over 15 amino acids. CDR1 is SGHVS and CDR2 is FNYEAQ in the germline V gene. CDR3 residues: CASSLTDRANYGYTF.

The V and J genes are TRBV6-5 and TRBJ2-3; without DNA, the TCRdb call of TRBD1 cannot be checked. The germline V gene has CDR1 MNHEY and CDR2 SVGAGI. This CDR3 is built from 14 residues. The chain's CDR3 is CASRGTVSTDTQYF.

The chain uses TRBV4-2 and TRBJ1-2; the D call from TCRdb, TRBD1, cannot be confirmed without DNA. The CDR3 has 18 amino acids. CDR1 is LGHNA, CDR2 YNFKEQ, per germline. This chain's CDR3 is CASSQVGAGRPQVGGYTF.

This chain connects TRBV4-2 to TRBJ2-2; TCRdb's D gene call, TRBD2, goes unchecked for lack of DNA. CDR3 length: 14 residues. Germline CDR1 and CDR2: LGHNA and YNFKEQ. CDR3: CASSQATGIRELFF.

This sequence joins TRBV12-3 or TRBV12-4 and TRBJ1-2; the TCRdb D gene call, TRBD1, has no DNA to confirm it. The CDR3 spans 14 residues. The CDR3 protein is CASSPRGVREGYTF.

The rearrangement joins TRBV6-6 to TRBJ2-5; TCRdb picks TRBD1, but there is no DNA to check that call. This CDR3 comprises 14 residues. Germline CDR1 is MNHNY and CDR2 is SVGAGI (reference sequence). CDR3 loop: CASSDPFRGETQYF.

V gene TRBV20-1 combines with J gene TRBJ1-4. This CDR3 has 17 residues. Per germline, CDR1 DFQATT and CDR2 SNEGSKA (reference sequence). The CDR3 loop is CSARVRRRQTSPEKLFF.

This chain joins TRBV5-6 and TRBJ2-5. The CDR3 consists of 12 residues. Germline V CDR1 and CDR2: SGHDT, YYEEEE. The CDR3 loop is CASTSVPGTQYF.

The chain employs TRBV3-1 and TRBJ2-5; with no DNA, the TCRdb D assignment of TRBD1 cannot be verified. This CDR3 contains 16 residues. Germline V gene sequence: CDR1 LGHDT, CDR2 YNNKEL (reference sequence). The CDR3 here is CASSQDLWQGLETQYF.

The chain is built from TRBV3-1 and TRBJ2-1; TCRdb lists TRBD2, though no DNA is available to test this call. The germline V gene encodes CDR1 LGHDT and CDR2 YNNKEL (reference sequence). This CDR3 contains 13 residues. The CDR3 reads CASSQRRVGEQFF.

The chain's CDR3 is CSARDRAGVAAFF. The genes are TRBV20-1 and TRBJ1-1; absent DNA, TCRdb's TRBD1 call cannot be checked. Per germline, CDR1 DFQATT and CDR2 SNEGSKA (reference sequence). The CDR3 covers 13 residues.

The chain combines TRBV24-1 with TRBJ2-1. The CDR3 is made up of 16 amino acids. Germline CDR1 KGHDR, CDR2 SFDVKD. This CDR3 reads CATSDSYSSSYNEQFF.

The chain has TRBV30 and TRBJ2-3; TCRdb calls TRBD2, which cannot be checked without DNA. CDR3 length: 14 residues. Germline CDR1 GTSNPN, CDR2 SVGIG (reference sequence). CDR3 in amino acids: CAWTTSSLTDTQYF.